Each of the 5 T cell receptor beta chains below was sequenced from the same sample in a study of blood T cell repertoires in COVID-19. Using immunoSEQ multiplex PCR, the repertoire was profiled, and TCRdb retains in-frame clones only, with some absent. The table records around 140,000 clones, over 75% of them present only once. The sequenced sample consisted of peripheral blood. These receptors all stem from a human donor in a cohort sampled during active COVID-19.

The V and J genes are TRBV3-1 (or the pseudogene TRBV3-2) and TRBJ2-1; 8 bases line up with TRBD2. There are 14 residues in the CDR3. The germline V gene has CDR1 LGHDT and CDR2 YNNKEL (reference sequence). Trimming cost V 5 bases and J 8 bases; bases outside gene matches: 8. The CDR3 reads CASSIGRASDEQFF. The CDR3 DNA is TGTGCCAGCAGCATCGGGAGGGCCAGCGATGAGCAGTTCTTC.

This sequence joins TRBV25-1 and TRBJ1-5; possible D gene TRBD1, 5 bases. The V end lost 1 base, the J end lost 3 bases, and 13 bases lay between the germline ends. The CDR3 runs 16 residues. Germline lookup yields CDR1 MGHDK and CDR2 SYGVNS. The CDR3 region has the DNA TGTGCCAGCAGTGAATCAGGCCAGGGCGCCAATCAGCCCCAGCATTTT. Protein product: CASSESGQGANQPQHF.

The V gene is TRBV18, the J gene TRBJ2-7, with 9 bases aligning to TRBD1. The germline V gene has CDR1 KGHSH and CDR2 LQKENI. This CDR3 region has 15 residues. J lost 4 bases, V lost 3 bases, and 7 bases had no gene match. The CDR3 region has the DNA TGTGCCAGCTCACCCTCGACAGGGGGAGGGTACGAGCAGTACTTC. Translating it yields CASSPSTGGGYEQYF.

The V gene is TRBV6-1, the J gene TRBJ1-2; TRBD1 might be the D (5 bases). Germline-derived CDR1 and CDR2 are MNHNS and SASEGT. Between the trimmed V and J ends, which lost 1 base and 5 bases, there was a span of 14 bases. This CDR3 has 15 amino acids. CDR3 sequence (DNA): TGTGCCAGCAGTGAAGGGGGGGAGATTGGATATGGCTACACCTTC. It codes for CASSEGGEIGYGYTF.

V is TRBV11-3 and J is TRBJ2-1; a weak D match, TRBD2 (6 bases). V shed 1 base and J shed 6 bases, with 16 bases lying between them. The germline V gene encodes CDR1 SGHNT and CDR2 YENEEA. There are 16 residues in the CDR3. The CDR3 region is CASSLGIVGRGNEQFF. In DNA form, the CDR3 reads TGTGCCAGCAGCTTAGGGATTGTCGGGAGAGGCAATGAGCAGTTCTTC.